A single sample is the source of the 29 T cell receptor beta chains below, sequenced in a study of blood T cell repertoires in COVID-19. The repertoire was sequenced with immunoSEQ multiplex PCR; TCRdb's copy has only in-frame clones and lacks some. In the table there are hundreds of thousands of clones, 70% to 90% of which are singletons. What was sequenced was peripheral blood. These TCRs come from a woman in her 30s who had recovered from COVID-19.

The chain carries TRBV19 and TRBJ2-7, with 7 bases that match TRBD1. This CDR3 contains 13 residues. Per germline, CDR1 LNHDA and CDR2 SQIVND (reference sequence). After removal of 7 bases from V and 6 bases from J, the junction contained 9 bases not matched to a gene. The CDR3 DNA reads TGTGCCAGTACGCAGGGGGATCTCGGCGAGCAGTACTTC. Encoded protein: CASTQGDLGEQYF. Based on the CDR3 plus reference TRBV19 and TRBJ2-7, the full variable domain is DGGITQSPKYLFRKEGQNVTLSCEQNLNHDAMYWYRQDPGQGLRLIYYSQIVNDFQKGDIAEGYSVSREKKESFPLTVTSAQKNPTAFYLCASTQGDLGEQYFGPGTRLTVT.

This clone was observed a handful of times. The CDR3, as DNA: TGTGCCAGCAGCCCCCGATCGGGAGGGGGTCGGGGAAACACCATATATTTT. It yields the protein CASSPRSGGGRGNTIYF. The chain links TRBV5-4 to TRBJ1-3; D is possibly TRBD1 (6 bases). The CDR3 sequence is 17 residues long. Trimming removed 4 bases from V and 4 bases from J, with 21 bases in between. Germline V gives CDR1 SGHNT, CDR2 YYREEE (reference sequence).

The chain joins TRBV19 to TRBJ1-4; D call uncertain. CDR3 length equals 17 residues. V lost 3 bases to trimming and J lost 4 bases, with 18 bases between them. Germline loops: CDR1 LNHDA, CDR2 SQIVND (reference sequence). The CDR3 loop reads CASSISLLIAVNEKLFF. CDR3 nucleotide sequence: TGTGCCAGTAGTATTAGCTTATTGATTGCCGTTAATGAAAAACTGTTTTTT. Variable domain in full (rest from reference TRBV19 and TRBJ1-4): DGGITQSPKYLFRKEGQNVTLSCEQNLNHDAMYWYRQDPGQGLRLIYYSQIVNDFQKGDIAEGYSVSREKKESFPLTVTSAQKNPTAFYLCASSISLLIAVNEKLFFGSGTQLSVL.

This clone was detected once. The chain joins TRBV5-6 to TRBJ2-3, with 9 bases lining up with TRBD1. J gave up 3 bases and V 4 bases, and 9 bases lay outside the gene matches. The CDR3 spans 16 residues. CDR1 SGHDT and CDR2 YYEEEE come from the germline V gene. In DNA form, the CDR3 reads TGTGCCAGCAGCCCACAAGGACAGGGGAAAACAGATACGCAGTATTTT. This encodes CASSPQGQGKTDTQYF.

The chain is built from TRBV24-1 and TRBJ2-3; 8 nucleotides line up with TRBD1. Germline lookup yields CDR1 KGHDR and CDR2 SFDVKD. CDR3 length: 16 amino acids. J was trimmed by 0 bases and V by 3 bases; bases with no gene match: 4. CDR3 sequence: CATSDTGTGSTDTQYF. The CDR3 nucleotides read TGTGCCACCAGTGATACCGGGACAGGAAGCACAGATACGCAGTATTTT.

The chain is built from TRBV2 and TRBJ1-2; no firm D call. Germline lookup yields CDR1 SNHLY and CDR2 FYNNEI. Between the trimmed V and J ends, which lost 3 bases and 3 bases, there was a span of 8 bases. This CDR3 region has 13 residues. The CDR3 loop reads CASSEEVDYGYTF. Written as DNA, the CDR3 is TGTGCCAGCAGTGAGGAGGTTGACTATGGCTACACCTTC.

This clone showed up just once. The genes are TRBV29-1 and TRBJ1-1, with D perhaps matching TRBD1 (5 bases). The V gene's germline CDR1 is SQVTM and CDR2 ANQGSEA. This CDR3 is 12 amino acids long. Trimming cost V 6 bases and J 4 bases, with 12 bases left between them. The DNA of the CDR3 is TGCAGCGTGGACGGGGGACCCACTGAAGCTTTCTTT. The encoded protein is CSVDGGPTEAFF.

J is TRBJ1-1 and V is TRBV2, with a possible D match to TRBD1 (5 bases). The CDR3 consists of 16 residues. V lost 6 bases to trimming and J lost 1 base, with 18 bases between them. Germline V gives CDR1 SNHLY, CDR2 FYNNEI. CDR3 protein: CASRVRANIPNTEAFF. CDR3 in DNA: TGTGCCAGCAGGGTCAGGGCCAACATCCCGAACACTGAAGCTTTCTTT.

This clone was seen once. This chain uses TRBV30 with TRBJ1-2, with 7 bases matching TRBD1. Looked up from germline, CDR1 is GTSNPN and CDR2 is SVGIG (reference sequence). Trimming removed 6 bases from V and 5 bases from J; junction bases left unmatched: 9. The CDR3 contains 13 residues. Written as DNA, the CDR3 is TGTGCCTGTCCCCGGGACAGCCAATATGGCTACACCTTC. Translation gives CACPRDSQYGYTF.

The chain's CDR3 is CATSDHTHDRGRATNEKLFF. The CDR3 DNA reads as TGTGCCACCAGTGACCACACCCATGACAGGGGCCGTGCAACTAATGAAAAACTGTTTTTT. The chain couples TRBV24-1 to TRBJ1-4; 8 bases fit TRBD1. Germline lookup yields CDR1 KGHDR and CDR2 SFDVKD. The junction had 15 bases not matched to a gene; V was cut back by 4 bases and J by 0 bases. The CDR3 is 20 amino acids.

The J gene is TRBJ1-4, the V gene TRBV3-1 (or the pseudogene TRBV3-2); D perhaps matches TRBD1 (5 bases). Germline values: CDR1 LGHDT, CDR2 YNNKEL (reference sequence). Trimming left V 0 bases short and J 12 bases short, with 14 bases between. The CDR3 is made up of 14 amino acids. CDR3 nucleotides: TGTGCCAGCAGCCAAGAGGGACTCTCGGGTCAACTGTTTTTT. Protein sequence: CASSQEGLSGQLFF.

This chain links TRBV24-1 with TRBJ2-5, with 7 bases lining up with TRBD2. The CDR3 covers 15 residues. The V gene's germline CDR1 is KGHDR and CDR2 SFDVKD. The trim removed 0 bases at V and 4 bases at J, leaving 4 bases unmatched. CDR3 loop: CATSDLGASGETQYF. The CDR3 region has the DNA TGTGCCACCAGTGATTTGGGGGCTAGCGGAGAGACCCAGTACTTC.

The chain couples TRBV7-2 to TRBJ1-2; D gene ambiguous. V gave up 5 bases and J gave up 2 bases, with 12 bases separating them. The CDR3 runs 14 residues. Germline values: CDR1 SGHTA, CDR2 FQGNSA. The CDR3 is CASSPGISNYGYTF. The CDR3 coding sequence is TGTGCCAGCAGCCCGGGGATCTCAAACTATGGCTACACCTTC. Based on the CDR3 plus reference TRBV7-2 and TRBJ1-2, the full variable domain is GAGVSQSPSNKVTEKGKDVELRCDPISGHTALYWYRQSLGQGLEFLIYFQGNSAPDKSGLPSDRFSAERTGGSVSTLTIQRTQQEDSAVYLCASSPGISNYGYTFGSGTRLTVV.

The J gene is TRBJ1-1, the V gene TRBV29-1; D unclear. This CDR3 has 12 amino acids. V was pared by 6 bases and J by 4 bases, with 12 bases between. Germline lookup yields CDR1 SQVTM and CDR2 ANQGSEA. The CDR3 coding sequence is TGCAGCGTCCAGGATATGGGCACTGAAGCTTTCTTT. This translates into CSVQDMGTEAFF.

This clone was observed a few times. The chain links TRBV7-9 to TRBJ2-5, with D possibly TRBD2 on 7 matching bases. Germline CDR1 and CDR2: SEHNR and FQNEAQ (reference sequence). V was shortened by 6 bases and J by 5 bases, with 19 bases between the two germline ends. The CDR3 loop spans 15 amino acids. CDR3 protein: CASSRGAHKVETQYF. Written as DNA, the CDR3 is TGTGCCAGCAGTCGGGGGGCCCATAAGGTGGAGACCCAGTACTTC.

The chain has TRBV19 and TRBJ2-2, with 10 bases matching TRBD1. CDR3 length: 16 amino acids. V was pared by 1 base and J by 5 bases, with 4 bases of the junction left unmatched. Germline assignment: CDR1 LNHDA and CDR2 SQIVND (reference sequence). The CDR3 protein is CASSIVWGQGTGELFF. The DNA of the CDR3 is TGTGCCAGTAGTATAGTCTGGGGACAGGGGACCGGGGAGCTGTTTTTT. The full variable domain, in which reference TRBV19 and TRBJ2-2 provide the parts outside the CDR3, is DGGITQSPKYLFRKEGQNVTLSCEQNLNHDAMYWYRQDPGQGLRLIYYSQIVNDFQKGDIAEGYSVSREKKESFPLTVTSAQKNPTAFYLCASSIVWGQGTGELFFGEGSRLTVL.

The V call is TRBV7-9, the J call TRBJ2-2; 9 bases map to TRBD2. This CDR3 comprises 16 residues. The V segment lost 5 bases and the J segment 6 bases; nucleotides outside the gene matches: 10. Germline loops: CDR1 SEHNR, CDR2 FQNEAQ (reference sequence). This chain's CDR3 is CASSPPSGRRAGELFF. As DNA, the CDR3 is TGTGCCAGCAGCCCTCCGAGCGGGAGGAGAGCCGGGGAGCTGTTTTTT.

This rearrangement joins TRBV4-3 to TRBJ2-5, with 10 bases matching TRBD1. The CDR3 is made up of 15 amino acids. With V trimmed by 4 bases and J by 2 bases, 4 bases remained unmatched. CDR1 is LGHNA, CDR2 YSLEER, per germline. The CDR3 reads CASSRRDRGQETQYF. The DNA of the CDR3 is TGCGCCAGCAGCCGCCGGGACAGGGGTCAAGAGACCCAGTACTTC.

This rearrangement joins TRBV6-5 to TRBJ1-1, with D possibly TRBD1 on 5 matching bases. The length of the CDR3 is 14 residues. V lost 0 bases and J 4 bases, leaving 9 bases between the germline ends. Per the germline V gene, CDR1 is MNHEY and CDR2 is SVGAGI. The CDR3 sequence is CASSYSGGSTEAFF. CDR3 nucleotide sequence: TGTGCCAGCAGTTACTCGGGGGGATCCACTGAAGCTTTCTTT.

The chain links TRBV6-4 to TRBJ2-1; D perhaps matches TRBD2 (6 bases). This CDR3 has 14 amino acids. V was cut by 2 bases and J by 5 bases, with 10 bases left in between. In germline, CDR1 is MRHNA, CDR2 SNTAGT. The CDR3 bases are TGTGCCAGCAGTGACAGCGGGCCAAACAATGAGCAGTTCTTC. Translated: CASSDSGPNNEQFF.

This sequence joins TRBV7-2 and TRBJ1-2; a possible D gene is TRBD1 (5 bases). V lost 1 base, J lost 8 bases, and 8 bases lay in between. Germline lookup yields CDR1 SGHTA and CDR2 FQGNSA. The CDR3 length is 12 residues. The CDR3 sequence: CASSLGGAGYTF. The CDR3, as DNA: TGTGCCAGCAGCTTAGGGGGCGCAGGCTACACCTTC.

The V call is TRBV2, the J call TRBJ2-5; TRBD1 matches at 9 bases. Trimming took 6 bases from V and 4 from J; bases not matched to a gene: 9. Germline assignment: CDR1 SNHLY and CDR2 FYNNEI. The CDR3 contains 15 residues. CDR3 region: CASSADRGPLETQYF. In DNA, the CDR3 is TGTGCCAGCAGCGCGGACAGGGGTCCCCTAGAGACCCAGTACTTC.

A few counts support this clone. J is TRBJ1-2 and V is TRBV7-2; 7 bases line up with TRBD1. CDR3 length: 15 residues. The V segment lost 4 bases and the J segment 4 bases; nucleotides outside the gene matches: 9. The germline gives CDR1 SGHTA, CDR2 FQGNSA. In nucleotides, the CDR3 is TGTGCCAGCAGCTCCCGAGATGGGACAGTCTATGGCTACACCTTC. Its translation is CASSSRDGTVYGYTF.

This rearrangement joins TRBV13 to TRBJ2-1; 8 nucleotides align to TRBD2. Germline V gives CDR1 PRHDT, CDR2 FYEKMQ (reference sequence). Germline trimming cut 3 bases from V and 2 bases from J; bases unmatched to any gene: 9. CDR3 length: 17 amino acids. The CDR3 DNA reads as TGTGCCAGCAGCTTTTATACTAGCGGCAAAACCTACAATGAGCAGTTCTTC. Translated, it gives CASSFYTSGKTYNEQFF.

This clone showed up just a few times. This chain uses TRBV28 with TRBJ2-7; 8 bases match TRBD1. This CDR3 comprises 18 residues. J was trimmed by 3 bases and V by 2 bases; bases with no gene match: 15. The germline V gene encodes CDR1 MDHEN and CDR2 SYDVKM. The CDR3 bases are TGTGCCAGCAGTTTACCTGTAGGTGGGGACAGGAGGGACTACGAGCAGTACTTC. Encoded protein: CASSLPVGGDRRDYEQYF.

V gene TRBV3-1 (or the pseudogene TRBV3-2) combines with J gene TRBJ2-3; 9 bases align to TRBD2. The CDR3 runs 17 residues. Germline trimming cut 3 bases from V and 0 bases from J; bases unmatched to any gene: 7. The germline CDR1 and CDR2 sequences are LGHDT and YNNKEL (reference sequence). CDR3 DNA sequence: TGTGCCAGCAGCCAGCGGGGCGGGGGGGCTAGCACAGATACGCAGTATTTT. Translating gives CASSQRGGGASTDTQYF.

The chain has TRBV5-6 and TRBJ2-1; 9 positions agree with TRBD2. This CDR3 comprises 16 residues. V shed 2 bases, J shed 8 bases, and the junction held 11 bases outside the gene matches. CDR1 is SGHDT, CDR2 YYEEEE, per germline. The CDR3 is CASSFLGGRAGDEQFF. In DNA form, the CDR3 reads TGTGCCAGCAGCTTTCTCGGCGGGAGGGCTGGGGATGAGCAGTTCTTC.

CDR3 sequence (DNA): TGTGCCAGCAGCGTTTATGAGACTAACTCCTACGAGCAGTACTTC. Encoded protein: CASSVYETNSYEQYF. J is TRBJ2-7 and V is TRBV9; TRBD2 might be the D (5 bases). Per the germline V gene, CDR1 is SGDLS and CDR2 is YYNGEE. V was clipped by 2 bases and J by 0 bases, with 12 bases between them. The CDR3 length is 15 residues.

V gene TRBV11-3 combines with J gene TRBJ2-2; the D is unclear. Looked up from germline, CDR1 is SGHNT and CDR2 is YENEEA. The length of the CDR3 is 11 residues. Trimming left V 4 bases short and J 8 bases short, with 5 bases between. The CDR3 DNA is TGTGCCAGCAGCTCCCTGGGGGAGCTGTTTTTT. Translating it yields CASSSLGELFF.